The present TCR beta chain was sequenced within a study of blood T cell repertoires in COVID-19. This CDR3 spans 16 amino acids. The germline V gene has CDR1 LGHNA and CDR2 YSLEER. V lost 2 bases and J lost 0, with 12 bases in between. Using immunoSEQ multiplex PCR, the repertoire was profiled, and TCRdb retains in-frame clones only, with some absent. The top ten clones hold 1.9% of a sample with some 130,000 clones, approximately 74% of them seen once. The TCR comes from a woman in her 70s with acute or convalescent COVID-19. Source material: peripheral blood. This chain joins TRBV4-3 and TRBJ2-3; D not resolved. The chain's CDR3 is CASSQNPATSTDTQYF. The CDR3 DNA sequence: TGCGCCAGCAGCCAAAACCCCGCAACTAGCACAGATACGCAGTATTTT.